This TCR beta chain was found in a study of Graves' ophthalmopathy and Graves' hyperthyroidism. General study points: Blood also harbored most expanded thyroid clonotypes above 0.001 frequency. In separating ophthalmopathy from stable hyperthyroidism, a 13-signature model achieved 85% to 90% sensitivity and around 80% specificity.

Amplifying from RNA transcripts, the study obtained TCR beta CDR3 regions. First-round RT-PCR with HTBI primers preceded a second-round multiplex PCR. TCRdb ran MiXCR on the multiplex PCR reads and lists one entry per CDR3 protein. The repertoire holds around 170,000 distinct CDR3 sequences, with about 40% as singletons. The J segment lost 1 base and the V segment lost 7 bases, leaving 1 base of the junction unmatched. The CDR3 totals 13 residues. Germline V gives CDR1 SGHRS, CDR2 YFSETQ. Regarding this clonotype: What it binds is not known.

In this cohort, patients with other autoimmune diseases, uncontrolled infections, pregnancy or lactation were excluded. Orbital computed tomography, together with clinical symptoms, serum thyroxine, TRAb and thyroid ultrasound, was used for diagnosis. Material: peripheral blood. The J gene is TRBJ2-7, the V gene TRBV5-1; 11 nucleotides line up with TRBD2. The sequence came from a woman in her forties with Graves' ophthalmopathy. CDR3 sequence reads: CASRLAGSYEQYF. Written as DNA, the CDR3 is TGCGCCAGCCGACTAGCGGGATCCTACGAGCAGTACTTC.